The 6 T cell receptor beta chains below were found in one sample sequenced in a study of T cells after yellow fever vaccination. Each CDR3 protein gets one entry after TCRdb re-called the 5' RACE reads with MiXCR. The table lists roughly 50,000 distinct CDR3 sequences, about 7.9% of them singletons, with 28% in the top ten. Here the sequenced sample was CD8+ T cells sorted from PBMCs, taken around 15 days after the first yellow fever vaccination. These receptors all come from a man aged 18 to 35 who received the YFV17D yellow fever vaccine.

This clonotype appeared many times. This rearrangement joins TRBV7-9 to TRBJ2-7, with 7 bases identical to TRBD2. Per the germline V gene, CDR1 is SEHNR and CDR2 is FQNEAQ (reference sequence). Unmatched junction bases numbered 18, after V lost 5 bases and J lost 5 bases. The CDR3 spans 17 residues. As DNA, the CDR3 is TGTGCCAGCAGCCCGGGAAGTAGCGGGCTGCCCGGGCACGAGCAGTACTTC. It yields the protein CASSPGSSGLPGHEQYF.

This clonotype came up many times. CDR3 nucleotide sequence: TGTGCCAGCAGCGAGGACAGGGGAAGGTCGGACTATGGCTACACCTTC. This sequence encodes CASSEDRGRSDYGYTF. The rearrangement links TRBV7-2 to TRBJ1-2, with TRBD1 identical over 9 bases. Germline V lookup: CDR1 SGHTA, CDR2 FQGNSA. The CDR3 covers 16 residues. The trim removed 5 bases at V and 3 bases at J, leaving 10 bases unmatched.

On this clonotype: Germline and junction disagree at one end, which may indicate a read error. The chain has TRBV6-5 and TRBJ2-5; TRBD2 agrees at 10 bases. Germline CDR1 and CDR2: MNHEY and SVGAGI. The CDR3 totals 14 residues. The CDR3 reads CASSYSGGGETHYF. The CDR3 DNA sequence: TGTGCCAGCAGTTACAGCGGGGGGGGCGAGACCCACTACTTC.

At least ten counts were recorded for this clonotype. V and J are TRBV20-1 and TRBJ1-5; unclear D gene. In germline, CDR1 is DFQATT, CDR2 SNEGSKA (reference sequence). The CDR3 has 13 residues. V shed 6 bases and J shed 3 bases, with 12 bases lying between them. DNA for the CDR3: TGCAGTGCGAAAGCTCCAAACAATCAGCCCCAGCATTTT. Translating gives CSAKAPNNQPQHF.

V and J are TRBV4-1 and TRBJ1-2; D unresolved. Trimming cost V 1 base and J 10 bases, with 7 bases left between them. The CDR3 runs to 11 residues. The V gene's germline CDR1 is MGHRA and CDR2 YSYEKL. The CDR3 loop reads CASSQGTIYTF. The DNA for the CDR3 is TGCGCCAGCAGCCAAGGGACTATCTACACCTTC.

The J gene is TRBJ1-1, the V gene TRBV4-1; no reliable D call. This CDR3 is built from 16 residues. Germline CDR1 reads MGHRA; CDR2 reads YSYEKL. V was clipped by 4 bases and J by 7 bases, with 22 bases between them. The CDR3 sequence: CASSLGPQRMLLEAFF. CDR3 nucleotides: TGCGCCAGCAGCCTAGGGCCCCAGAGAATGCTGCTTGAAGCTTTCTTT.